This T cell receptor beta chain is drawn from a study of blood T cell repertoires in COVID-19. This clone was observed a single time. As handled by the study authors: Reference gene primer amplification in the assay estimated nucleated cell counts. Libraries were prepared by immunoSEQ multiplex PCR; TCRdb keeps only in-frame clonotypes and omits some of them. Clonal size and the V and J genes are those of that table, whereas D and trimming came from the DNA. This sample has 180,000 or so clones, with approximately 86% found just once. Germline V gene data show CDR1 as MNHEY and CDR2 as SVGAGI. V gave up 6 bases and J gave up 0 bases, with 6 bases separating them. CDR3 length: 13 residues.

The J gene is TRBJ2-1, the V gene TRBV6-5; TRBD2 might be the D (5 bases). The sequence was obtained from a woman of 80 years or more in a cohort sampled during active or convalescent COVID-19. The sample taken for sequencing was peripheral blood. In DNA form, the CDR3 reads TGTGCCAGCAGCCGGGACTCCTACAATGAGCAGTTCTTC. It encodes CASSRDSYNEQFF.